This is a list of T cell receptor beta chains from one sample in a study of shared clonotypes between healthy human individuals. The protocol was immunoSEQ multiplex PCR, while the TCRdb copy is restricted to in-frame clones and leaves out a portion. In the table there are some 480,000 clones, 65% to 80% of which are singletons. Material: PBMCs. The source is a middle-aged woman in good health. Some clones in this sample may be carry-over from other donors' samples. Each CDR3 is given with its conserved first and last residue. The order of the fields is J gene, D gene, V gene, clone size, CDR3 protein, CDR3 DNA. The D gene is left open where the match is weak. Clone size is not always given. Where it is, it says once, few, many or a class for expanded clones.

J: TRBJ2-1
D: NA
V: TRBV7-3
size: NA
CDR3: CASSLGTSNEQFF
DNA: TGTGCCAGCAGCTTGGGGACTTCGAATGAGCAGTTCTTC

J: TRBJ2-2
D: TRBD1
V: TRBV6-6
size: few
CDR3: CASSKDRDNTGELFF
DNA: TGTGCCAGCAGTAAGGACAGGGACAACACCGGGGAGCTGTTTTTT

J: TRBJ2-7
D: TRBD1
V: TRBV6-6
size: once
CDR3: CASSSDRVWFEQYF
DNA: TGTGCCAGCAGTTCCGACAGGGTTTGGTTCGAGCAGTACTTC

J: TRBJ2-2
D: NA
V: TRBV30
size: many
CDR3: CAWERPRTGELFF
DNA: TGTGCCTGGGAGCGGCCACGGACCGGGGAGCTGTTTTTT

J: TRBJ1-1
D: TRBD1
V: TRBV2
size: NA
CDR3: CASKGGTGRNTEAFF
DNA: TGTGCCAGCAAAGGGGGGACAGGGCGGAACACTGAAGCTTTCTTT

J: TRBJ2-3
D: NA
V: TRBV5-4
size: NA
CDR3: CASSLLDTQYF
DNA: TGTGCCAGCAGCTTGCTCGATACGCAGTATTTT

J: TRBJ2-5
D: TRBD2
V: TRBV7-8
size: once
CDR3: CASSFTSGFKETQYF
DNA: TGTGCCAGCAGCTTTACTAGCGGGTTTAAAGAGACCCAGTACTTC

J: TRBJ2-3
D: TRBD1
V: TRBV28
size: NA
CDR3: CASSRQGFDTDTQYF
DNA: TGTGCCAGCAGCCGACAGGGTTTCGACACAGATACGCAGTATTTT

J: TRBJ1-5
D: NA
V: TRBV19
size: NA
CDR3: CASISNGLGIQPQHF
DNA: TGTGCCAGTATCTCTAACGGGTTGGGGATCCAGCCCCAGCATTTT

J: TRBJ1-1
D: NA
V: TRBV28
size: NA
CDR3: CASSSLLSGPRGTEAFF
DNA: TGTGCCAGCAGTTCCCTTTTATCGGGCCCCCGTGGCACTGAAGCTTTCTTT

J: TRBJ2-2
D: NA
V: TRBV30
size: NA
CDR3: CAWSAGTGNTGELFF
DNA: TGTGCCTGGAGTGCTGGGACTGGGAACACCGGGGAGCTGTTTTTT

J: TRBJ2-7
D: TRBD2
V: TRBV13
size: NA
CDR3: CASSLVGGSSYEQYF
DNA: TGTGCCAGCAGCTTAGTTGGCGGGAGCTCCTACGAGCAGTACTTC

J: TRBJ2-3
D: NA
V: TRBV29-1
size: NA
CDR3: CSVAPTDTQYF
DNA: TGCAGCGTTGCTCCCACAGATACGCAGTATTTT

J: TRBJ2-7
D: TRBD2
V: TRBV19
size: once
CDR3: CASSEASGRYEQYF
DNA: TGTGCCAGTTCTGAGGCTAGCGGCCGCTACGAGCAGTACTTC

J: TRBJ2-7
D: NA
V: TRBV28
size: NA
CDR3: CASSRREGHDPSYEQYF
DNA: TGTGCCAGCAGTCGCCGAGAGGGGCACGACCCCTCTTACGAGCAGTACTTC

J: TRBJ2-5
D: NA
V: TRBV2
size: NA
CDR3: CASSPQETQYF
DNA: TGTGCCAGCAGTCCGCAAGAGACCCAGTACTTC

J: TRBJ1-4
D: NA
V: TRBV5-1
size: NA
CDR3: CASSLGLELSAGKLFF
DNA: TGCGCCAGCAGCTTGGGACTCGAGTTATCTGCCGGAAAACTGTTTTTT

J: TRBJ2-6
D: TRBD1
V: TRBV9
size: NA
CDR3: CASSVALFGDRGLPWANVLTF
DNA: TGTGCCAGCAGCGTAGCTCTTTTTGGAGACAGGGGGCTCCCGTGGGCCAACGTCCTGACTTTC

J: TRBJ1-2
D: NA
V: TRBV21-1
size: NA
CDR3: CASSFRSDRGPSRGYTF
DNA: TGTGCCAGCAGCTTTCGCTCGGACAGGGGCCCTTCCAGGGGCTACACCTTC

J: TRBJ2-7
D: NA
V: TRBV7-9
size: NA
CDR3: CASSLSSGRGEGEQYF
DNA: TGTGCCAGCAGCTTATCCTCCGGCAGGGGCGAAGGCGAGCAGTACTTC

J: TRBJ2-2
D: NA
V: TRBV9
size: NA
CDR3: CASSVFGATGELFF
DNA: TGTGCCAGCAGCGTGTTTGGGGCCACCGGGGAGCTGTTTTTT

J: TRBJ2-2
D: NA
V: TRBV18
size: NA
CDR3: CASSRLMLGVSNTGELFF
DNA: TGTGCCAGCTCACGTCTGATGCTCGGGGTGTCGAACACCGGGGAGCTGTTTTTT

J: TRBJ2-1
D: TRBD2
V: TRBV15
size: NA
CDR3: CATSREAGVYNEQFF
DNA: TGTGCCACCAGCAGAGAAGCGGGAGTCTACAATGAGCAGTTCTTC

J: TRBJ2-1
D: NA
V: TRBV7-2
size: NA
CDR3: CASSNGLGYNEQFF
DNA: TGTGCCAGCAGCAACGGACTGGGTTACAATGAGCAGTTCTTC

J: TRBJ2-7
D: NA
V: TRBV2
size: NA
CDR3: CASSERVGGYEQYF
DNA: TGTGCCAGCAGTGAACGGGTGGGGGGATACGAGCAGTACTTC

J: TRBJ2-5
D: TRBD1
V: TRBV10-3
size: NA
CDR3: CAISDGQAQETQYF
DNA: TGTGCCATCAGTGACGGACAGGCCCAAGAGACCCAGTACTTC

J: TRBJ2-5
D: NA
V: TRBV2
size: few
CDR3: CASSENRRETQYF
DNA: TGTGCCAGCAGTGAAAACAGGAGGGAGACCCAGTACTTC

J: TRBJ2-7
D: NA
V: TRBV19
size: NA
CDR3: CASSIDLDPWNEQYF
DNA: TGTGCCAGTAGTATAGATCTGGACCCTTGGAACGAGCAGTACTTC

J: TRBJ2-4
D: TRBD2
V: TRBV28
size: NA
CDR3: CASSPAGLAAPLGAKNIQYF
DNA: TGTGCCAGCAGTCCGGCGGGACTAGCGGCCCCATTGGGGGCCAAAAACATTCAGTACTTC

J: TRBJ2-5
D: TRBD1
V: TRBV2
size: NA
CDR3: CASSRDSQETQYF
DNA: TGTGCCAGCAGTCGGGACAGCCAAGAGACCCAGTACTTC

J: TRBJ2-1
D: NA
V: TRBV10-2
size: NA
CDR3: CASAASVAYNEQFF
DNA: TGCGCCAGCGCAGCTAGCGTCGCCTACAATGAGCAGTTCTTC

J: TRBJ1-1
D: NA
V: TRBV19
size: NA
CDR3: CASSIPGLVPEAFF
DNA: TGTGCCAGTAGTATACCAGGCCTGGTGCCTGAAGCTTTCTTT

J: TRBJ2-2
D: NA
V: TRBV7-2
size: once
CDR3: CASSPEQTGELFF
DNA: TGTGCCAGCAGCCCGGAGCAGACCGGGGAGCTGTTTTTT

J: TRBJ2-5
D: TRBD1
V: TRBV29-1
size: NA
CDR3: CSVTGTGGQRWEEQYF
DNA: TGCAGCGTCACAGGGACAGGGGGCCAGAGGTGGGAAGAGCAGTACTTC

J: TRBJ2-3
D: TRBD2
V: TRBV7-9
size: many
CDR3: CASSLALAGATTDTQYF
DNA: TGTGCCAGCAGCTTAGCACTAGCGGGAGCTACCACAGATACGCAGTATTTT

J: TRBJ1-2
D: NA
V: TRBV7-9
size: NA
CDR3: CASSLGNRLNYGYTF
DNA: TGTGCCAGCAGCTTAGGGAACAGGCTCAACTATGGCTACACCTTC

J: TRBJ1-4
D: NA
V: TRBV2
size: NA
CDR3: CASRQGQGEKLFF
DNA: TGTGCCAGCAGGCAGGGTCAAGGGGAAAAACTGTTTTTT

J: TRBJ2-7
D: TRBD2
V: TRBV7-2
size: few
CDR3: CASSFSSGPSYEQYF
DNA: TGTGCCAGCAGTTTTTCTAGCGGGCCGTCCTACGAGCAGTACTTC

J: TRBJ2-7
D: TRBD1
V: TRBV28
size: NA
CDR3: CASTPAGGISQYF
DNA: TGTGCCAGCACCCCGGCAGGGGGAATCTCGCAGTACTTC

J: TRBJ2-5
D: TRBD1
V: TRBV11-2
size: NA
CDR3: CASSLVPGQMGTQYF
DNA: TGTGCCAGCAGCTTAGTCCCGGGACAGATGGGGACCCAGTACTTC

J: TRBJ2-7
D: TRBD2
V: TRBV5-1
size: few
CDR3: CASNQAGGINEQYF
DNA: TGCGCCAGCAACCAAGCGGGAGGAATAAACGAGCAGTACTTC

J: TRBJ2-1
D: NA
V: TRBV7-2
size: NA
CDR3: CASSFSGPSYNEQFF
DNA: TGTGCCAGCAGCTTCAGCGGCCCCTCCTACAATGAGCAGTTCTTC

J: TRBJ1-3
D: NA
V: TRBV18
size: NA
CDR3: CASSPGSGNTIYF
DNA: TGTGCCAGCTCACCGGGCTCTGGAAACACCATATATTTT

J: TRBJ2-1
D: NA
V: TRBV6-1
size: NA
CDR3: CASRKGAEQFF
DNA: TGTGCCAGCAGAAAAGGAGCTGAGCAGTTCTTC

J: TRBJ2-3
D: TRBD1
V: TRBV9
size: NA
CDR3: CASSVTGQGTDTQYF
DNA: TGTGCCAGCAGCGTAACGGGACAGGGTACAGATACGCAGTATTTT

J: TRBJ1-1
D: TRBD1
V: TRBV6-6
size: NA
CDR3: CASSHLNRGMNTEAFF
DNA: TGTGCCAGCAGCCACTTAAACAGGGGTATGAACACTGAAGCTTTCTTT

J: TRBJ1-1
D: NA
V: TRBV7-3
size: NA
CDR3: CASSPRPNTEAFF
DNA: TGTGCCAGCAGCCCCCGGCCGAACACTGAAGCTTTCTTT

J: TRBJ1-5
D: TRBD1
V: TRBV28
size: NA
CDR3: CATLQRDRSQPQHF
DNA: TGTGCCACGCTACAAAGGGACAGAAGTCAGCCCCAGCATTTT

J: TRBJ2-1
D: TRBD2
V: TRBV25-1
size: NA
CDR3: CASSESPSSGSYNEQFF
DNA: TGTGCCAGCAGTGAATCCCCCTCTAGCGGCTCCTACAATGAGCAGTTCTTC